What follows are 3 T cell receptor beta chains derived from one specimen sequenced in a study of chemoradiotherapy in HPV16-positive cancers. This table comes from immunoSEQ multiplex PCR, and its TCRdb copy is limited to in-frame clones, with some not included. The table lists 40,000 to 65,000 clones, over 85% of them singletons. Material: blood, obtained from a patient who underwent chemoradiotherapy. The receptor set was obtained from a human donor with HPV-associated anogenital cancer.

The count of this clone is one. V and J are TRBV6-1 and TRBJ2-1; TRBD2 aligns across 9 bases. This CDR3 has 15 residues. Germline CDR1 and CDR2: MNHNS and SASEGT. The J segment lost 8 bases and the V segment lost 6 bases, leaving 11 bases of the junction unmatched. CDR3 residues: CASRGRGGSSDEQFF. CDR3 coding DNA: TGTGCCAGCAGGGGGCGGGGGGGGAGTAGCGATGAGCAGTTCTTC.

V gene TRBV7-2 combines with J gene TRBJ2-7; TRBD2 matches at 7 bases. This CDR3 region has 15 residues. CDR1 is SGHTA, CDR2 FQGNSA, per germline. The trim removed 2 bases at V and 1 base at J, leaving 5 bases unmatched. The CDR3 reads CASSLTRDYSYEQYF. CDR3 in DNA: TGTGCCAGCAGCTTAACTAGGGACTATTCCTACGAGCAGTACTTC.

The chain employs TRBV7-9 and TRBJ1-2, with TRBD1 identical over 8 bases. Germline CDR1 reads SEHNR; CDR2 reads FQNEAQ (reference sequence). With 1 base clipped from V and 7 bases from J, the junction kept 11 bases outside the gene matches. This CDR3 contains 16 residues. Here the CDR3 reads CASSLVSRGPGVGYTF. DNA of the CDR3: TGTGCCAGCAGCTTAGTTTCCAGGGGGCCCGGGGTTGGCTACACCTTC.